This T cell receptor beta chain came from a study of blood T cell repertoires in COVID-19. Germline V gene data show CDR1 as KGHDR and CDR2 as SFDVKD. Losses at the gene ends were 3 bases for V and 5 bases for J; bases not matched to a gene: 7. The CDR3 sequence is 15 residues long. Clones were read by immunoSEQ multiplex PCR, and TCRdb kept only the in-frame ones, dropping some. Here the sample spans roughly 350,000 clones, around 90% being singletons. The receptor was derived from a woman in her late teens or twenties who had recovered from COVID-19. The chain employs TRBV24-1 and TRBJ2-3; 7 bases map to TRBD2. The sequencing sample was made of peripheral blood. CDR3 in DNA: TGTGCCACCAGTGATGACGCGGGAGCGGTAGATACGCAGTATTTT. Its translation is CATSDDAGAVDTQYF.